This passage covers 16 T cell receptor beta chains from one sample sequenced in a study of T cell changes during pregnancy in multiple sclerosis. Only in-frame clones appear in the TCRdb table, and some are missing; sequencing was by immunoSEQ multiplex PCR. The sample carries roughly 34,000 clones, 90% recorded once. This sample comprised CD4+ T cells from peripheral blood mononuclear cells, obtained in the second trimester of pregnancy. Receptor source: a female donor in good health, enrolled as a control in a pregnancy study.

Only one count was recorded for this clone. The V gene is TRBV11-3, the J gene TRBJ2-7, with D tentatively TRBD2 (5 bases). The germline gives CDR1 SGHNT, CDR2 YENEEA. V gave up 6 bases and J gave up 4 bases, with 16 bases separating them. The CDR3 is made up of 14 amino acids. In DNA form, the CDR3 reads TGTGCCAGCAGAATTGGCGGTGGACTGTACGAGCAGTACTTC. It encodes CASRIGGGLYEQYF.

Sample share makes this clone medium-sized. The rearrangement uses TRBV7-2 and TRBJ2-3, with D unclear. The germline gives CDR1 SGHTA, CDR2 FQGNSA. CDR3 size: 13 residues. The V gene lost 7 bases and the J gene lost 8 bases, with 16 bases spanning the gap. The CDR3 DNA reads TGTGCCAGCACCCTATGGTCGGGTGGTACGCAGTATTTT. This translates into CASTLWSGGTQYF.

The CDR3 DNA follows: TGTGCCAGCAGGGCCACAAATAACAATGAGCAGTTCTTC. The encoded protein is CASRATNNNEQFF. V is TRBV14 and J is TRBJ2-1, with D hard to call. This CDR3 spans 13 amino acids. Germline CDR1 SGHDN, CDR2 FVKESK. V shed 6 bases and J shed 5 bases, with 11 bases lying between them.

The chain is built from TRBV19 and TRBJ1-1; 8 bases are shared with TRBD1. The germline CDR1 and CDR2 sequences are LNHDA and SQIVND (reference sequence). J lost 6 bases, V lost 3 bases, and 6 bases had no gene match. The CDR3 extends over 14 amino acids. The CDR3 region has the DNA TGTGCCAGTAGTATTCGGACAGGGAAGGCTGAAGCTTTCTTT. As protein: CASSIRTGKAEAFF.

This clone has just a few counts. This chain uses TRBV18 with TRBJ1-6; D gene ambiguous. The V end lost 6 bases, the J end lost 13 bases, and 16 bases lay between the germline ends. The germline CDR1 and CDR2 sequences are KGHSH and LQKENI. CDR3 length: 13 amino acids. CDR3 residues: CASSPYPWPPLHF. Written as DNA, the CDR3 is TGTGCCAGCTCCCCATACCCTTGGCCGCCCCTCCACTTT.

This clone was detected only once. The V gene is TRBV4-1, the J gene TRBJ1-2; D remains ambiguous. The V gene's germline CDR1 is MGHRA and CDR2 YSYEKL. Trimming shortened V by 0 bases and J by 7 bases, and 9 bases separated the two germline ends. The CDR3 is 13 amino acids. DNA of the CDR3: TGCGCCAGCAGCCAAGATTTCAACAGTGGCTACACCTTC. Its translation is CASSQDFNSGYTF.

The chain carries TRBV7-2 and TRBJ1-2, with D possibly being TRBD1 (6 bases). This CDR3 has 13 amino acids. Between the trimmed V and J ends, which lost 3 bases and 2 bases, there was a span of 7 bases. Germline lookup yields CDR1 SGHTA and CDR2 FQGNSA. The CDR3 nucleotides are TGTGCCAGCAGCTTCGGGACAAACTATGGCTACACCTTC. Protein: CASSFGTNYGYTF. Using reference TRBV7-2 and TRBJ1-2 for the parts outside the CDR3, the full variable domain is GAGVSQSPSNKVTEKGKDVELRCDPISGHTALYWYRQSLGQGLEFLIYFQGNSAPDKSGLPSDRFSAERTGGSVSTLTIQRTQQEDSAVYLCASSFGTNYGYTFGSGTRLTVV.

The rearrangement joins TRBV19 to TRBJ1-2, with a tentative D call TRBD1 (5 bases). Germline loops: CDR1 LNHDA, CDR2 SQIVND (reference sequence). The CDR3 is made up of 16 amino acids. V dropped 4 bases and J dropped 0 bases, with 15 bases sitting between them. The CDR3 sequence is CASSKEWQGTNYGYTF. CDR3 DNA: TGTGCCAGTAGTAAGGAGTGGCAGGGCACTAACTATGGCTACACCTTC.

V and J are TRBV7-2 and TRBJ2-5; D is possibly TRBD1 (5 bases). The CDR3 sequence is 11 residues long. The V end was cut by 5 bases, the J end by 9 bases, with 10 bases between. The germline V gene has CDR1 SGHTA and CDR2 FQGNSA. This CDR3 is CASSPTRAQYF. In nucleotides, the CDR3 is TGTGCCAGCAGCCCGACCAGGGCCCAGTACTTC.

This chain connects TRBV7-8 to TRBJ2-1; 9 positions match TRBD1. Germline CDR1 is SGHVS and CDR2 is FQNEAQ. V shed 5 bases and J 8 bases; nucleotides not matched to a gene: 7. CDR3 length: 14 amino acids. The CDR3 DNA follows: TGTGCCAGCAGCCCTAACAGGGGGCAGGATGAGCAGTTCTTC. Encoded protein: CASSPNRGQDEQFF.

V gene TRBV25-1 combines with J gene TRBJ2-5; the D is unclear. With 3 bases removed from V and 5 bases from J, the gap between germline ends came to 13 bases. The CDR3 sequence is 14 residues long. From germline, CDR1 is MGHDK and CDR2 SYGVNS. In DNA form, the CDR3 reads TGTGCCAGCAGTGAGTCCCTAGTCCGGGAGACCCAGTACTTC. Its translation: CASSESLVRETQYF. Drawing the rest from reference TRBV25-1 and TRBJ2-5, the complete variable domain is EADIYQTPRYLVIGTGKKITLECSQTMGHDKMYWYQQDPGMELHLIHYSYGVNSTEKGDLSSESTVSRIRTEHFPLTLESARPSHTSQYLCASSESLVRETQYFGPGTRLLVL.

The rearrangement joins TRBV2 to TRBJ2-1; D may be TRBD2 (6 bases). The germline V gene encodes CDR1 SNHLY and CDR2 FYNNEI. Trimming removed 1 base at V and 10 bases at J, with 17 bases between. The CDR3 has 15 residues. CDR3 coding DNA: TGTGCCAGCAGTGAAGATGCCCGTTCGGGAGAAGAGCAGTTCTTC. Translated, it gives CASSEDARSGEEQFF.

The V call is TRBV30, the J call TRBJ2-1; D not resolved. Trimming stripped 2 bases from V and 11 bases from J, with 13 bases between. The CDR3 has 12 residues. CDR1 GTSNPN and CDR2 SVGIG come from the germline V gene (reference sequence). CDR3 region: CAWSPARYKQFF. The CDR3 DNA is TGTGCCTGGAGTCCGGCGAGGTATAAGCAGTTCTTC.

This clone showed up just once. The CDR3 is CSAVDRGSSYEQYF. The DNA of the CDR3 is TGCAGCGCCGTCGACAGGGGTAGCTCCTACGAGCAGTACTTC. This chain uses TRBV29-1 with TRBJ2-7; 8 bases are shared with TRBD1. This CDR3 has 14 amino acids. Losses at the gene ends were 7 bases for V and 0 bases for J; bases not matched to a gene: 8. Germline V gene data show CDR1 as SQVTM and CDR2 as ANQGSEA.

The genes are TRBV19 and TRBJ1-3; 10 bases agree with TRBD1. The CDR3 spans 13 residues. Per the germline V gene, CDR1 is LNHDA and CDR2 is SQIVND (reference sequence). The junction had 4 bases not matched to a gene; V was cut back by 6 bases and J by 8 bases. This CDR3 is CASSGQGEDTIYF. In nucleotides, the CDR3 is TGTGCCAGTAGCGGACAGGGGGAGGACACCATATATTTT.

This sequence joins TRBV6-5 and TRBJ2-7, with 9 bases that match TRBD2. Losses at the gene ends were 5 bases for V and 2 bases for J; bases not matched to a gene: 4. Germline V lookup: CDR1 MNHEY, CDR2 SVGAGI. The CDR3 is 14 amino acids. DNA for the CDR3: TGTGCCAGCAGTCCGACTAGCGGCACCTACGAGCAGTACTTC. This codes for CASSPTSGTYEQYF.